The TCR beta chain described here comes from a study of T-cell reconstitution after alpha-beta-depleted transplantation in children. The length of the CDR3 is 15 residues. Germline V lookup: CDR1 SGHTA, CDR2 FQGNSA. With 8 bases removed from V and 2 bases from J, the gap between germline ends came to 16 bases. Unique molecular identifiers were incorporated during preparation of the TCRbeta library. TCRdb processed the PCR reads anew with MiXCR; each CDR3 protein has one entry. The table lists around 340,000 distinct CDR3 sequences, 10% to 15% of them singletons, with approximately 4.3% in the top ten.

The chain couples TRBV7-2 to TRBJ2-1, with a tentative D call TRBD2 (6 bases). The sequence was obtained from a human donor who donated a stem cell graft to a child with Fanconi anemia. The source was PBMCs, collected from the stem cell graft. CDR3 sequence: CASATDWGAYNEQFF. As DNA, the CDR3 is TGTGCCAGCGCCACAGATTGGGGGGCCTACAATGAGCAGTTCTTC.